The 5 T cell receptor beta chains presented below share a single source sample, sequenced in a study of graft-versus-host responses after intestinal transplantation. The table came from immunoSEQ multiplex PCR; TCRdb's copy has only in-frame clones and leaves some out. This sample has roughly 5,700 clones, with 69% found just once. Graft specimens yielded both intraepithelial and lamina propria lymphocytes. The material sequenced was ileum tissue, taken roughly 290 days after intestinal transplant. The source is a human patient who received an intestinal transplant, so some T cells may come from the graft donor.

The chain carries TRBV6-9 and TRBJ2-1; D possibly matches TRBD1 or TRBD2 (5 bases each). The V and J ends lost 8 bases and 4 bases respectively, with 27 bases between them. CDR3 length: 18 amino acids. CDR1 and CDR2 from the germline V gene are MNHGY and SVAAGI. In nucleotides, the CDR3 is TGTGCCAGCCCATTTTGGACGGTTAACAAGAGGGGTTACAATGAGCAGTTCTTC. Translating gives CASPFWTVNKRGYNEQFF.

A single count supports this clone. The rearrangement links TRBV9 to TRBJ2-1; a weak D match, TRBD1 (6 bases). Germline-derived CDR1 and CDR2 are SGDLS and YYNGEE. Trimming shortened V by 4 bases and J by 9 bases, and 20 bases separated the two germline ends. This CDR3 has 15 residues. CDR3: CASSHTRGLVTEQFF. The DNA of the CDR3 is TGTGCCAGCAGCCACACCAGGGGATTAGTAACTGAGCAGTTCTTC.

This chain links TRBV19 with TRBJ2-5; D gene unclear. This CDR3 contains 17 residues. V lost 3 bases to trimming and J lost 1 base, with 18 bases between them. The germline gives CDR1 LNHDA, CDR2 SQIVND (reference sequence). For the CDR3, the DNA is TGTGCCAGTAGTATTTGGCCCCATATTGAGCCCCAAGAGACCCAGTACTTC. Translation: CASSIWPHIEPQETQYF.

This clone has more than one count but fewer than ten. The V gene is TRBV19, the J gene TRBJ2-1, with 9 nucleotides matching TRBD2. Germline CDR1 is LNHDA and CDR2 is SQIVND (reference sequence). V gave up 4 bases and J gave up 6 bases; unmatched junction bases: 4. The CDR3 loop spans 14 amino acids. CDR3 coding DNA: TGTGCCAGTAGTAAGACTAGCGGAGGCAATGAGCAGTTCTTC. It translates to CASSKTSGGNEQFF.

The chain's CDR3 is CASSQGGTGGSGNTIYF. CDR3 sequence (DNA): TGCGCCAGCAGCCAAGGGGGGACAGGGGGAAGTGGAAACACCATATATTTT. This chain joins TRBV4-3 and TRBJ1-3; 11 nucleotides match TRBD1. The germline V gene encodes CDR1 LGHNA and CDR2 YSLEER. This CDR3 comprises 17 residues. V shed 1 base, J shed 3 bases, and the junction held 5 bases outside the gene matches.